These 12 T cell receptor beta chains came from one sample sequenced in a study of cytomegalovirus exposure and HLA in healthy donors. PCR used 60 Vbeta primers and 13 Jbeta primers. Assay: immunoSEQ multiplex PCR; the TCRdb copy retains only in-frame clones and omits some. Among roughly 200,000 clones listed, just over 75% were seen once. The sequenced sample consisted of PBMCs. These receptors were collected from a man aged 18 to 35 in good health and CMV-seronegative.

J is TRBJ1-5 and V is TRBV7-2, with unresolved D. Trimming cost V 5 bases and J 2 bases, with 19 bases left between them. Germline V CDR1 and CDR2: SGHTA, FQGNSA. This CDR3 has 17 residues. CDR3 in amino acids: CASSNVEGTGGNQPQHF. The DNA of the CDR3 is TGTGCCAGCAGCAACGTGGAGGGAACCGGTGGCAATCAGCCCCAGCATTTT.

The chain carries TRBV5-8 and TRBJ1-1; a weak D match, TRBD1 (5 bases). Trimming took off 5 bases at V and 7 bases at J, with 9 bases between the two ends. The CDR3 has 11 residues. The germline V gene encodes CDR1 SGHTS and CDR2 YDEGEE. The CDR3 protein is CASRLTVEAFF. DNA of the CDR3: TGTGCCAGCAGGTTGACAGTTGAAGCTTTCTTT.

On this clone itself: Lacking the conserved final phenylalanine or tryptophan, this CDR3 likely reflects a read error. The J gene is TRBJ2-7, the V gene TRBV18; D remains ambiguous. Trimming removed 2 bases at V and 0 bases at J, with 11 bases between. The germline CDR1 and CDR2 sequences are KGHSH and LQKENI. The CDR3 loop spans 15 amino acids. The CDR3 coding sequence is TGTGCCAGCTCACCAAACGAGTGGAGCTCCTACGAGCAGTACCTC. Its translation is CASSPNEWSSYEQYL.

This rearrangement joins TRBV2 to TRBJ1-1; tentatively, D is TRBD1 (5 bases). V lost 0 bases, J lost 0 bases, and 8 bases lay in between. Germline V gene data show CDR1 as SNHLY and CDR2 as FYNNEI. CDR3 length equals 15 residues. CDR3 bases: TGTGCCAGCAGTGAAGCCGGGGGGTTGAACACTGAAGCTTTCTTT. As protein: CASSEAGGLNTEAFF.

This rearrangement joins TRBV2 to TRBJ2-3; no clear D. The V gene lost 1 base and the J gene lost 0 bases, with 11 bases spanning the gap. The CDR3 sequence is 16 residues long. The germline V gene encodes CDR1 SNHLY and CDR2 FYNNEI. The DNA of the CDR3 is TGTGCCAGCAGTGAAGGGGCTCGCGCCAGCACAGATACGCAGTATTTT. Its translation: CASSEGARASTDTQYF.

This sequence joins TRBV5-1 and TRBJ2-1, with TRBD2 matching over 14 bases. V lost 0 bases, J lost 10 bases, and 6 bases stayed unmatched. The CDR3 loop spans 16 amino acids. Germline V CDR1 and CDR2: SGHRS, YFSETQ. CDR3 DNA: TGCGCCAGCAGCTTGGCCGGGACTAGCGGGAGCAGGGAGCAGTTCTTC. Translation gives CASSLAGTSGSREQFF. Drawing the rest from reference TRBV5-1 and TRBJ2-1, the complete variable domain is KAGVTQTPRYLIKTRGQQVTLSCSPISGHRSVSWYQQTPGQGLQFLFEYFSETQRNKGNFPGRFSGRQFSNSRSEMNVSTLELGDSALYLCASSLAGTSGSREQFFGPGTRLTVL.

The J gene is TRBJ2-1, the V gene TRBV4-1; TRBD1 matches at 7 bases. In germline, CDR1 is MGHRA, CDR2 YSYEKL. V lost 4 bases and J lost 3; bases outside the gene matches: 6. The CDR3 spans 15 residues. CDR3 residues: CASSLGGGRYNEQFF. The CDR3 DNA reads TGCGCCAGCAGCCTAGGGGGCGGGCGCTACAATGAGCAGTTCTTC.

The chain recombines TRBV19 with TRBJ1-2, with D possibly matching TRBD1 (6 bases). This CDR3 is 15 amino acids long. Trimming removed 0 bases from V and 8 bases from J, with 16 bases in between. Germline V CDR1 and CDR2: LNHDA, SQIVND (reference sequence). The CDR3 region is CASSIDGGGTFGYTF. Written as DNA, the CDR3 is TGTGCCAGTAGTATAGATGGGGGAGGGACATTCGGCTACACCTTC.

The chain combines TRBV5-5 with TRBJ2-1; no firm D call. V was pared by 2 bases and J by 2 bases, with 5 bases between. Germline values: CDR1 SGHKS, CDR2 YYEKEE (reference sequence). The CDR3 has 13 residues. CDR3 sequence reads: CASSLLPYNEQFF. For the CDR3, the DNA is TGTGCCAGCAGCTTACTGCCCTACAATGAGCAGTTCTTC.

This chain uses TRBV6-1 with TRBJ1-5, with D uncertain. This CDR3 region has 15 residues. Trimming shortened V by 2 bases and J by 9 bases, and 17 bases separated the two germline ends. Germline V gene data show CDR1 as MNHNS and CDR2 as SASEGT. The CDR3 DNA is TGTGCCAGCAGTGAAAACTCTGTGGACTTTGGGCCCCAGCATTTT. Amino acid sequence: CASSENSVDFGPQHF.

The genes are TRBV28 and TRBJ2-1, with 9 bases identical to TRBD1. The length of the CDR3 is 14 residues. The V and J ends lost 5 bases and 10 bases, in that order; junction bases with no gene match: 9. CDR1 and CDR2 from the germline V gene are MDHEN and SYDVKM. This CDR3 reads CASSLKQGAREQFF. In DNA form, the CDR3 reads TGTGCCAGCAGTCTAAAACAGGGGGCAAGAGAGCAGTTCTTC.

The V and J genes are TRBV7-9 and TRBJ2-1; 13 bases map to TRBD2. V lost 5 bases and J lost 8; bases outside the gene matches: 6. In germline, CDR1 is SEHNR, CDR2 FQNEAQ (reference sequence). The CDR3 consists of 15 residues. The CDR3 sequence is CASSILAGGPHEQFF. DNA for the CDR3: TGTGCCAGCAGCATACTAGCGGGAGGGCCCCATGAGCAGTTCTTC.